This is a list of T cell receptor beta chains from one sample in a study of shared clonotypes between healthy human individuals. Clones were read by immunoSEQ multiplex PCR, and TCRdb kept only the in-frame ones, dropping some. The table has 650,000 to 800,000 clones, around 70% seen once. Sequencing was done on a sample of memory CD4+ T cells sorted from blood. These receptors originate from a woman in her thirties in good health. CDR3s include the opening cysteine and the closing phenylalanine or tryptophan. The D gene is left open where the match is weak. The size entry is marked missing in some rows and otherwise reads once, few, many or a size class.

size	V	J	D	CDR3	DNA
.	TRBV5-1	TRBJ2-5	TRBD1	CASSPGDRDLETQYF	TGCGCCAGCAGCCCGGGGGACAGGGACTTGGAGACCCAGTACTTC
few	TRBV5-4	TRBJ1-6	.	CASSLARSGRVNSPLHF	TGTGCCAGCAGCTTGGCCCGTTCGGGCAGGGTGAATTCACCCCTCCACTTT
.	TRBV4-1	TRBJ2-5	TRBD2	CASSQERSGRGRETQYF	TGCGCCAGCAGCCAAGAAAGGAGCGGGAGAGGTCGAGAGACCCAGTACTTC
.	TRBV28	TRBJ1-2	TRBD1	CASSTGGVGYTF	TGTGCCAGCAGCACAGGGGGCGTTGGCTACACCTTC
.	TRBV5-1	TRBJ2-7	TRBD2	CASSSLAGGINEQYF	TGCGCCAGCAGCTCCCTAGCGGGAGGGATCAACGAGCAGTACTTC
.	TRBV5-1	TRBJ2-7	TRBD2	CASSLPGGYEQYF	TGCGCCAGCAGCTTACCGGGAGGGTACGAGCAGTACTTC
.	TRBV18	TRBJ2-1	TRBD1	CASSQTGVRNEQFF	TGTGCCAGCTCACAGACAGGGGTTAGGAATGAGCAGTTCTTC
few	TRBV2	TRBJ1-2	.	CATRYSDYGYTF	TGTGCCACACGGTATTCGGACTATGGCTACACCTTC
.	TRBV2	TRBJ2-7	TRBD2	CASSREGGSYEQYF	TGTGCCAGCAGTAGGGAGGGAGGGTCCTACGAGCAGTACTTC
.	TRBV4-2	TRBJ2-7	TRBD1	CASSQAGTGFLEQYF	TGTGCCAGCAGCCAAGCCGGGACAGGGTTTCTTGAGCAGTACTTC
.	TRBV11-1	TRBJ1-5	.	CASSLGAGQHRAQHF	TGTGCCAGCAGCCTGGGTGCAGGGCAACACCGGGCCCAGCATTTT
.	TRBV30	TRBJ2-7	TRBD2	CAWKTWAGDGYEQYF	TGTGCCTGGAAGACTTGGGCGGGAGACGGGTACGAGCAGTACTTC
.	TRBV6-1	TRBJ1-1	.	CASGLGNTEAFF	TGTGCCAGCGGACTGGGGAACACTGAAGCTTTCTTT
.	TRBV15	TRBJ1-2	.	CATSRDSGAAYGYTF	TGTGCCACCAGCAGAGATTCGGGGGCAGCCTATGGCTACACCTTC
.	TRBV2	TRBJ1-5	.	CASSGGRPPSNQPQHF	TGTGCCAGCAGCGGTGGACGGCCCCCTAGCAATCAGCCCCAGCATTTT
.	TRBV28	TRBJ2-7	.	CASSPRSYGRQYF	TGTGCCAGCAGCCCCCGGAGCTACGGGCGGCAGTACTTC
once	TRBV28	TRBJ2-4	.	CASSPRTELAKNIQYF	TGTGCCAGCAGTCCAAGGACAGAACTAGCCAAAAACATTCAGTACTTC
few	TRBV29-1	TRBJ2-5	.	CSVGTPSGQETQYF	TGCAGCGTTGGGACACCCTCTGGGCAAGAGACCCAGTACTTC
.	TRBV5-1	TRBJ1-2	TRBD1	CASSEGQGYGYTF	TGCGCCAGCAGCGAGGGACAGGGATATGGCTACACCTTC
few	TRBV2	TRBJ2-7	.	CASRGWGGSEQYF	TGTGCCAGCAGGGGCTGGGGTGGCTCCGAGCAGTACTTC
.	TRBV29-1	TRBJ1-2	.	CSVVDGRYGYTF	TGCAGCGTTGTAGACGGACGCTATGGCTACACCTTC
.	TRBV4-1	TRBJ2-7	TRBD1	CASSQGPGQQLYEQYF	TGCGCCAGCAGCCAGGGACCGGGACAGCAGCTTTACGAGCAGTACTTC
many	TRBV5-4	TRBJ2-1	TRBD2	CASSPGGLAGVRGANEQFF	TGTGCCAGCAGCCCAGGCGGGCTAGCGGGAGTTCGGGGGGCCAATGAGCAGTTCTTC
.	TRBV27	TRBJ2-7	TRBD2	CASTRLAVPYEQYF	TGTGCCAGCACCCGGCTAGCGGTTCCCTACGAGCAGTACTTC
.	TRBV6-1	TRBJ1-3	TRBD1	CASRPGTGVNTIYF	TGTGCCAGCAGGCCCGGGACAGGGGTAAACACCATATATTTT
.	TRBV7-6	TRBJ2-3	TRBD1	CASKSGTGENSQYF	TGTGCCAGTAAATCCGGGACAGGGGAAAACTCGCAGTATTTT
.	TRBV7-2	TRBJ2-6	.	CASSLYQPGANVLTF	TGTGCCAGCAGCTTATATCAGCCTGGGGCCAACGTCCTGACTTTC
.	TRBV5-1	TRBJ1-2	TRBD1	CASSLEGTGYGYTF	TGCGCCAGCAGCTTGGAAGGGACAGGCTATGGCTACACCTTC
.	TRBV19	TRBJ1-1	.	CASMVGANTEAFF	TGTGCCAGTATGGTAGGGGCGAACACTGAAGCTTTCTTT
few	TRBV6-6	TRBJ1-2	.	CASSHPANYGYTF	TGTGCCAGCAGTCACCCAGCCAACTATGGCTACACCTTC
.	TRBV7-2	TRBJ2-1	.	CASSPKTSLFF	TGTGCCAGCAGCCCGAAGACTAGTCTGTTCTTC
.	TRBV18	TRBJ1-1	.	CASSSRTANTEAFF	TGTGCCAGCTCATCAAGGACTGCGAACACTGAAGCTTTCTTT
once	TRBV5-1	TRBJ2-1	.	CASSFSASRGRDEQFF	TGCGCCAGCAGCTTTAGCGCGTCCAGGGGCAGAGATGAGCAGTTCTTC
.	TRBV5-4	TRBJ1-2	TRBD1	CASSWDRGDGYTF	TGTGCCAGCAGCTGGGACAGGGGCGATGGCTACACCTTC
.	TRBV10-2	TRBJ2-7	TRBD1	CASRGTGREQYF	TGCGCCAGCAGAGGGACAGGGCGGGAGCAGTACTTC
few	TRBV29-1	TRBJ1-1	.	CSGSIGGTEAFF	TGCAGCGGAAGCATAGGGGGCACTGAAGCTTTCTTT
.	TRBV6-5	TRBJ1-1	.	CASSYGGRNTEAFF	TGTGCCAGCAGTTACGGGGGGAGGAACACTGAAGCTTTCTTT